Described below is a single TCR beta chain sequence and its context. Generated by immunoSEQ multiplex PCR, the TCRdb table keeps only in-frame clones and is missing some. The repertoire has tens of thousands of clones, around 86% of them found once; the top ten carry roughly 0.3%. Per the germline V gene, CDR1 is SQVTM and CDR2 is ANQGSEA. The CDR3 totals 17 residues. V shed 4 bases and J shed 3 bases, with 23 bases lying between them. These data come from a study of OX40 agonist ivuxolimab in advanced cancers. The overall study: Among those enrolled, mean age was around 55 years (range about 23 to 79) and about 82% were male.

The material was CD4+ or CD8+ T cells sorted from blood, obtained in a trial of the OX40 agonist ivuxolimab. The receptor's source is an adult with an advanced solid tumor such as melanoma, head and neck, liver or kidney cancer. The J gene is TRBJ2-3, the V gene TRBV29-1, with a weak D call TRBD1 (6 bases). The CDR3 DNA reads TGCAGCGTTGGCCAGAGAAGGGGGATCAAGAGAACAGATACGCAGTATTTT. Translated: CSVGQRRGIKRTDTQYF.